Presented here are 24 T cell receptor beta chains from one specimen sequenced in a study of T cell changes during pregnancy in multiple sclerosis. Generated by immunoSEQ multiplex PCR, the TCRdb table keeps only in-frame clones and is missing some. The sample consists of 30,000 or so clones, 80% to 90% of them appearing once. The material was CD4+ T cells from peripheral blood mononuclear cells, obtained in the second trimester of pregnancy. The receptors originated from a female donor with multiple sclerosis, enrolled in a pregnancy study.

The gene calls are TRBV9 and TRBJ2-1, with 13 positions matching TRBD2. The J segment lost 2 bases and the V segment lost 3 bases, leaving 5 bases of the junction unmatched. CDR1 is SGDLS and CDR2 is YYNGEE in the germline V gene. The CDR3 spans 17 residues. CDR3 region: CASSATSGGPTYNEQFF. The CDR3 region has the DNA TGTGCCAGCAGCGCGACTAGCGGGGGGCCTACCTACAATGAGCAGTTCTTC. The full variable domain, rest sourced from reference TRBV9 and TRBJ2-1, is DSGVTQTPKHLITATGQRVTLRCSPRSGDLSVYWYQQSLDQGLQFLIQYYNGEERAKGNILERFSAQQFPDLHSELNLSSLELGDSALYFCASSATSGGPTYNEQFFGPGTRLTVL.

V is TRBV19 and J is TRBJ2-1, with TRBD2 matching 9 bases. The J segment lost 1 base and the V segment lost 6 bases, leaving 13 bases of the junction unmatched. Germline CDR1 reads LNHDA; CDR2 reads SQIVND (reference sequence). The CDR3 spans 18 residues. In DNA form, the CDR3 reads TGTGCCAGTAGGGACGGTATGAGAGCGGGGGGTTCCTACAATGAGCAGTTCTTC. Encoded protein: CASRDGMRAGGSYNEQFF.

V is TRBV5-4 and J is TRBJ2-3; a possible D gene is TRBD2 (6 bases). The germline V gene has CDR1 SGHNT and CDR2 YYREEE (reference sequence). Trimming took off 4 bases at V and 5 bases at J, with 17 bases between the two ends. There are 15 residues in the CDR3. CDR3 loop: CASSRAPRLGDTQYF. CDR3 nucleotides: TGTGCCAGCAGCCGCGCCCCCCGACTAGGAGATACGCAGTATTTT.

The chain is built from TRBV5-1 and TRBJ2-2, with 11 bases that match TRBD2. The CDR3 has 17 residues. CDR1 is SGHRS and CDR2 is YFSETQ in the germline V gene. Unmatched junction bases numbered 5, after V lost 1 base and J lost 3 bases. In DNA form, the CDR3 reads TGCGCCAGCAGCTTGATGCTAGCGGGGGGCCACACCGGGGAGCTGTTTTTT. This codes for CASSLMLAGGHTGELFF.

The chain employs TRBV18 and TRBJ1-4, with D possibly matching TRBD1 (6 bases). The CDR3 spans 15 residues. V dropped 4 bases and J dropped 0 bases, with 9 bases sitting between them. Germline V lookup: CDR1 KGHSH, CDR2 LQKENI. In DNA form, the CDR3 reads TGTGCCAGCTCACAGAGACAGGCAACTAATGAAAAACTGTTTTTT. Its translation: CASSQRQATNEKLFF.

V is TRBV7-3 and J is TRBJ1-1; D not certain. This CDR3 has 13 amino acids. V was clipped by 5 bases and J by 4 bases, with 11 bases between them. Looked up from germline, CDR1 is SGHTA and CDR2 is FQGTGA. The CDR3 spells CASSRTAGTEAFF. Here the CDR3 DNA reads TGTGCCAGCAGCCGTACAGCGGGCACTGAAGCTTTCTTT.

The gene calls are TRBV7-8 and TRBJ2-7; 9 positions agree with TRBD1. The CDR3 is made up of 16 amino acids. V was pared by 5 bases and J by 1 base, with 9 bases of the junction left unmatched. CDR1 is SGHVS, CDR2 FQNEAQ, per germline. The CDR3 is CASSPRTGTGSYEQYF. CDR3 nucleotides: TGTGCCAGCAGCCCCCGTACCGGGACAGGGTCCTACGAGCAGTACTTC.

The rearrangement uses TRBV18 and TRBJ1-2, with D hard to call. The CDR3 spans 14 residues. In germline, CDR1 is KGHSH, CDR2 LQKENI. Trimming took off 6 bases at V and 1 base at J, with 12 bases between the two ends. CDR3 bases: TGTGCCAGCTCGAATACACAGTTTAACTATGGCTACACCTTC. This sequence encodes CASSNTQFNYGYTF.

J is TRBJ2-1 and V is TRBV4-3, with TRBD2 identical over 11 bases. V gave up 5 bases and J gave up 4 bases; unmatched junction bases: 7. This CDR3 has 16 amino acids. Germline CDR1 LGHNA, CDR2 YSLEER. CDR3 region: CASSKWGLAAYNEQFF. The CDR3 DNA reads TGCGCCAGCAGCAAGTGGGGACTAGCGGCTTACAATGAGCAGTTCTTC.

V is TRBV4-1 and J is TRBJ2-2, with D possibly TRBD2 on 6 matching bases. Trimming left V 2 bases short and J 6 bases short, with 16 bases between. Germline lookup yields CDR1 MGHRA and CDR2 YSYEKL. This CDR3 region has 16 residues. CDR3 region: CASSQFGAGLSGELFF. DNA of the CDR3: TGCGCCAGCAGCCAATTTGGTGCGGGGCTGTCCGGGGAGCTGTTTTTT.

CDR3 sequence: CASSVWQGGQPQHF. CDR3 DNA: TGTGCCAGCAGTGTATGGCAGGGAGGTCAGCCCCAGCATTTT. The chain combines TRBV6-4 with TRBJ1-5, with D perhaps matching TRBD1 (5 bases). Per the germline V gene, CDR1 is MRHNA and CDR2 is SNTAGT. The CDR3 spans 14 residues. The germline V and J ends were trimmed by 4 bases and 6 bases, with 13 bases remaining between them.

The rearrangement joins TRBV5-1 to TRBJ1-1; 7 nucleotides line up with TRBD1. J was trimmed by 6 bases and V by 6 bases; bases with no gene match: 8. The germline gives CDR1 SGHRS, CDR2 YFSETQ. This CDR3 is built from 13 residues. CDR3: CASKEGAGAEAFF. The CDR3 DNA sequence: TGCGCCAGCAAGGAGGGGGCAGGGGCTGAAGCTTTCTTT.

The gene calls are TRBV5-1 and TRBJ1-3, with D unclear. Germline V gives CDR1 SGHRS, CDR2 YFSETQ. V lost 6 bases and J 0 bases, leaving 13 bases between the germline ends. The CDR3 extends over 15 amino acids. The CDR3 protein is CASKTTANSGNTIYF. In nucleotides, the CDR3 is TGCGCCAGCAAGACCACAGCCAACTCTGGAAACACCATATATTTT.

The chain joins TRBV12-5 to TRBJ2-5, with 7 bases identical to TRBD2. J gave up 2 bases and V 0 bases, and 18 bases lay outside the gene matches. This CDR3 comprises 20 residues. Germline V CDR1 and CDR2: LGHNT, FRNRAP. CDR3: CASGLVIDGGIPLTQETQYF. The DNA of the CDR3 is TGTGCTAGTGGTTTGGTAATAGACGGGGGGATTCCCCTGACTCAAGAGACCCAGTACTTC.

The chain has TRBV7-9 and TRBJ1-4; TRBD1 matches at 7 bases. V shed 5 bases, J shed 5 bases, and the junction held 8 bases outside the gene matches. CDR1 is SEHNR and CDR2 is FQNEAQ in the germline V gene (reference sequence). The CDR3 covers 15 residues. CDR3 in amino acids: CASSAYTGANEKLFF. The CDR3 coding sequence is TGTGCCAGCAGCGCATACACAGGGGCGAATGAAAAACTGTTTTTT.

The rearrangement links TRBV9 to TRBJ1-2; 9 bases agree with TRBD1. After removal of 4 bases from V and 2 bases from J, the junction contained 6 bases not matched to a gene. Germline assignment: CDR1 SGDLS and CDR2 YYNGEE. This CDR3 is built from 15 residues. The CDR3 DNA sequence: TGTGCCAGCAGCCTATGGGACAGGGAGAACTATGGCTACACCTTC. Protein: CASSLWDRENYGYTF.

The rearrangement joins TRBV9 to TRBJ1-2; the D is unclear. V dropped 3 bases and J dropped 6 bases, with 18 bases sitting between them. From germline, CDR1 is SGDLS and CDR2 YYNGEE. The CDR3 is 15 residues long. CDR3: CASSAGVGSPDGYTF. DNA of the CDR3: TGTGCCAGCAGCGCCGGAGTTGGGTCCCCTGATGGCTACACCTTC.

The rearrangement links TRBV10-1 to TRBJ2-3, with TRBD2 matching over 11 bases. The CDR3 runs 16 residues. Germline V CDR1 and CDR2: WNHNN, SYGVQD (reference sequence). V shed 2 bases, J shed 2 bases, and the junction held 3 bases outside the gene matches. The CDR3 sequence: CASSEVTSGTTDTQYF. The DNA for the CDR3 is TGCGCCAGCAGTGAGGTGACTAGCGGGACCACAGATACGCAGTATTTT.

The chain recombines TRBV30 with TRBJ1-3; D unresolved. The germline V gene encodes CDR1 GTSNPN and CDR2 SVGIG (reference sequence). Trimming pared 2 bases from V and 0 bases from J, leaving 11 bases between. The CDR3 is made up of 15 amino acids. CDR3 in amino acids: CAWSTGGSSGNTIYF. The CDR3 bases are TGTGCCTGGAGTACGGGTGGTTCCTCTGGAAACACCATATATTTT.

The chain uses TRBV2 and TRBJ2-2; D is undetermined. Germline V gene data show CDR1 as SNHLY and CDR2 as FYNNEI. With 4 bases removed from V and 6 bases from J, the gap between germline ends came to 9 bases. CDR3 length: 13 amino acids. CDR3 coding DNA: TGTGCCAGCAGTGCGATGCGGCCCGGGGAGCTGTTTTTT. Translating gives CASSAMRPGELFF.

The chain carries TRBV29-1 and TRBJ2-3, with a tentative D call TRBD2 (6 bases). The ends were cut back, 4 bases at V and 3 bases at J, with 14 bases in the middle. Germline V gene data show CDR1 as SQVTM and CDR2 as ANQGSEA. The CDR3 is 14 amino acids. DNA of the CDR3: TGCAGCGTTGTGGCAGTCCGGGAGACAGATACGCAGTATTTT. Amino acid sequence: CSVVAVRETDTQYF.

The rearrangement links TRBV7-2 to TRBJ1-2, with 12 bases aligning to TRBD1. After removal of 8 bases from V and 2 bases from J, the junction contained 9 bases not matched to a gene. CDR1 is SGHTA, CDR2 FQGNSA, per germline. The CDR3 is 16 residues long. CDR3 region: CASVSGGTGGNYGYTF. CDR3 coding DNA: TGTGCCAGCGTATCGGGGGGGACAGGGGGCAACTATGGCTACACCTTC.

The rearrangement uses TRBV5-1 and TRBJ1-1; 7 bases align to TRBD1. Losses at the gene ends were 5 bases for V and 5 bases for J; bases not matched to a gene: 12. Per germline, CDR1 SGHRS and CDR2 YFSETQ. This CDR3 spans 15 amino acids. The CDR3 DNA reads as TGCGCCAGCAGAAATCTCAAGGGGGCTTCGACTGAAGCTTTCTTT. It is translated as CASRNLKGASTEAFF.

CDR3 region: CASSARRQAGANVLTF. The CDR3, as DNA: TGTGCCAGCAGCGCCCGTCGACAGGCTGGGGCCAACGTCCTGACTTTC. The chain has TRBV9 and TRBJ2-6, with a possible D match to TRBD1 (6 bases). The V end lost 3 bases, the J end lost 2 bases, and 12 bases lay between the germline ends. Germline V gives CDR1 SGDLS, CDR2 YYNGEE. This CDR3 contains 16 residues.